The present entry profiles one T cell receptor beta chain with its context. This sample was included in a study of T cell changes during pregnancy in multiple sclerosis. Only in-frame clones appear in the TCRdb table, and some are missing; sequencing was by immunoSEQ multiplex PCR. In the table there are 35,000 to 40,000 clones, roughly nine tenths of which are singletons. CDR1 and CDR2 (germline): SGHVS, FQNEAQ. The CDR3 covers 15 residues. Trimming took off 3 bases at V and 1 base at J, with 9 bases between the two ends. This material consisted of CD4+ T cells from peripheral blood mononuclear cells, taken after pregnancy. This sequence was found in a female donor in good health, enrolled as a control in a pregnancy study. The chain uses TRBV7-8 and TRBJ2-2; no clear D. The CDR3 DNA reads TGTGCCAGCAGCTTCCTTAGTGTGAACACCGGGGAGCTGTTTTTT. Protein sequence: CASSFLSVNTGELFF.